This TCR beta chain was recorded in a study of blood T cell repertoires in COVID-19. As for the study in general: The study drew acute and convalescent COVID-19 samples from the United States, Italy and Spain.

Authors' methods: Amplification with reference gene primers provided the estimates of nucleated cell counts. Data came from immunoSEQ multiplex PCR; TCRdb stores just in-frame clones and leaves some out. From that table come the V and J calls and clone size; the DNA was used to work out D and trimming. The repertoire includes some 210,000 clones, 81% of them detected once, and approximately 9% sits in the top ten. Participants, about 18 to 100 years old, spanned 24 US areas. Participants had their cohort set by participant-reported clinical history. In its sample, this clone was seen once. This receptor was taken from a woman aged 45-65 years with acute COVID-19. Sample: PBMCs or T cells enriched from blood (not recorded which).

The CDR3 sequence: CASSQWTGGAYEQYF. The DNA of the CDR3 is TGCGCCAGCAGCCAATGGACAGGGGGCGCATACGAGCAGTACTTC. The chain carries TRBV4-3 and TRBJ2-7; 11 nucleotides match TRBD1. Trimming at V came to 2 bases and at J to 4 bases, leaving 4 bases not matched to a gene. The CDR3 sequence is 15 residues long. From germline, CDR1 is LGHNA and CDR2 YSLEER.